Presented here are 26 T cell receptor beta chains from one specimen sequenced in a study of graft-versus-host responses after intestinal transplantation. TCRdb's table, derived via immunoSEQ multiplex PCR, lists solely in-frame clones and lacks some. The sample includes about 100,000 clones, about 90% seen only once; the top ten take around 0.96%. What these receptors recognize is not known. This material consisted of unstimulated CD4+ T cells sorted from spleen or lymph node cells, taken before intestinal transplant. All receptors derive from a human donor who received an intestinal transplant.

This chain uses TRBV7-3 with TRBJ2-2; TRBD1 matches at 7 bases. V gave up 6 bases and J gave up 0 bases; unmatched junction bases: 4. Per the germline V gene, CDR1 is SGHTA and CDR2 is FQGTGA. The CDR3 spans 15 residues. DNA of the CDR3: TGTGCCAGCAGACAAGGGACAGCGAACACCGGGGAGCTGTTTTTT. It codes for CASRQGTANTGELFF.

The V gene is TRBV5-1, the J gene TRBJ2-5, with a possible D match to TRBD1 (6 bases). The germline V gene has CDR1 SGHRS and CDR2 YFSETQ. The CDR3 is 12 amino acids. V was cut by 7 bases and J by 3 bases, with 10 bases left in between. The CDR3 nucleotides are TGCGCCAGCGGGGGCTATGAAGAGACCCAGTACTTC. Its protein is CASGGYEETQYF.

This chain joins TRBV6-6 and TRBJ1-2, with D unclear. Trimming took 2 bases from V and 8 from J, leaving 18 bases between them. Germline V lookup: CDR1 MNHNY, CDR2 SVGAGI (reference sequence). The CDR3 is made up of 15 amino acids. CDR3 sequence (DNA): TGTGCCAGCAGTTACGAGTTCAGTTCCTGGAGAGGCTACACCTTC. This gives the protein CASSYEFSSWRGYTF.

CDR3 protein: CASSYRPRHEDIQYF. The CDR3, as DNA: TGTGCCAGCAGTTACCGTCCGCGACATGAGGACATTCAGTACTTC. The V call is TRBV6-6, the J call TRBJ2-4, with unresolved D. CDR1 is MNHNY and CDR2 is SVGAGI in the germline V gene (reference sequence). The CDR3 is 15 amino acids. V shed 2 bases and J shed 8 bases, with 16 bases lying between them.

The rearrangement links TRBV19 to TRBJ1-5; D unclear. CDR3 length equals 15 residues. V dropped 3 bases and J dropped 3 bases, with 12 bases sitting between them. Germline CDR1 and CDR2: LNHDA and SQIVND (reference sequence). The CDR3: CASSIVGRTNQPQHF. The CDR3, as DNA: TGTGCCAGTAGTATTGTAGGAAGGACCAATCAGCCCCAGCATTTT.

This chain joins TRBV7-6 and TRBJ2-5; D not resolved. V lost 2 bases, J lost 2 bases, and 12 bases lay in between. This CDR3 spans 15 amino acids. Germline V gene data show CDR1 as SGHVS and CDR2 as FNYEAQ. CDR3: CASSLRWRHQETQYF. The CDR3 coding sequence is TGTGCCAGCAGCTTAAGGTGGCGGCATCAAGAGACCCAGTACTTC.

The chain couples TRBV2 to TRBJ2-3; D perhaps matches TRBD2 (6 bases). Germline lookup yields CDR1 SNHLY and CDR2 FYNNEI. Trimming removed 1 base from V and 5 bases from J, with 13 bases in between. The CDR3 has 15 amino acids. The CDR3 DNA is TGTGCCAGCAGTGAAGGGGACTCAGGAGTAGATACGCAGTATTTT. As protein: CASSEGDSGVDTQYF.

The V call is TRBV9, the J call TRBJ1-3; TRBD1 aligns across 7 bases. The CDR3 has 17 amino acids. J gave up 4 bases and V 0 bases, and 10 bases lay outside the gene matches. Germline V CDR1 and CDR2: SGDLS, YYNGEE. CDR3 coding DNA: TGTGCCAGCAGCGTAGATGCTTCCGTGACAGGGGGAAACACCATATATTTT. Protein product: CASSVDASVTGGNTIYF.

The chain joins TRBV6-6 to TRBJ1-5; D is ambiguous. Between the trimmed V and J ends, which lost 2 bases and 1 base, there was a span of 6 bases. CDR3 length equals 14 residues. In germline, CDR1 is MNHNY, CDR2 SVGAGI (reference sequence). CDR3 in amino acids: CASSYRVSNQPQHF. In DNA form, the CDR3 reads TGTGCCAGCAGTTACAGGGTGAGCAATCAGCCCCAGCATTTT.

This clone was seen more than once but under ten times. The CDR3: CAVRTGSNTEAFF. DNA for the CDR3: TGTGCCGTCCGGACAGGGTCGAACACTGAAGCTTTCTTT. The V gene is TRBV6-1, the J gene TRBJ1-1; 8 nucleotides line up with TRBD1. The length of the CDR3 is 13 residues. Germline V gene sequence: CDR1 MNHNS, CDR2 SASEGT. Trimming removed 11 bases from V and 1 base from J; junction bases left unmatched: 6.

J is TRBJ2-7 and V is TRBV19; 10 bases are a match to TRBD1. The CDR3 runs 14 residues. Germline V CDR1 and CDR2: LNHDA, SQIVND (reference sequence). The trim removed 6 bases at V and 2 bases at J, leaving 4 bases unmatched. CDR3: CASRQTGGAYEQYF. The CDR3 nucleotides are TGTGCCAGTAGACAGACAGGGGGCGCCTACGAGCAGTACTTC. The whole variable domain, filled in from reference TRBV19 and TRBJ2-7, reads DGGITQSPKYLFRKEGQNVTLSCEQNLNHDAMYWYRQDPGQGLRLIYYSQIVNDFQKGDIAEGYSVSREKKESFPLTVTSAQKNPTAFYLCASRQTGGAYEQYFGPGTRLTVT.

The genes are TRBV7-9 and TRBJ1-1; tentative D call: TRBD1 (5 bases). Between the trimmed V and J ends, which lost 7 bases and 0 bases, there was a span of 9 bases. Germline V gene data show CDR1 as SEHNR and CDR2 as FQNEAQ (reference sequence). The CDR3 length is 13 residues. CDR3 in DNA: TGTGCCAGCACAGGACAAGTGAACACTGAAGCTTTCTTT. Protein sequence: CASTGQVNTEAFF.

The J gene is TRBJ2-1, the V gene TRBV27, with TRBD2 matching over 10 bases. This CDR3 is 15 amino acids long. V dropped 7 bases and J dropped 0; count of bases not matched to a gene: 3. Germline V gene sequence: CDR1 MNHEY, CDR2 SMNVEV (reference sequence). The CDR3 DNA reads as TGTGCCAGCAACAGCGGGAGGGTCTCCTACAATGAGCAGTTCTTC. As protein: CASNSGRVSYNEQFF.

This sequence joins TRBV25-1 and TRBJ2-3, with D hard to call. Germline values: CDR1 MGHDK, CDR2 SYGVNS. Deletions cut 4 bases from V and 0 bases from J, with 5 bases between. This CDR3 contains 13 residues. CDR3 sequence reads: CASSAPSTDTQYF. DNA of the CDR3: TGTGCCAGCAGTGCGCCTAGCACAGATACGCAGTATTTT.

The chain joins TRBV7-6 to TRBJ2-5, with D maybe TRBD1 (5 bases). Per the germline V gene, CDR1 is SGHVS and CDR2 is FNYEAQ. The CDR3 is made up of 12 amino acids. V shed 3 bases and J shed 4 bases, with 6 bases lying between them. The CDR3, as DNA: TGTGCCAGCAGCTTGCAGGGAGAGACCCAGTACTTC. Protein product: CASSLQGETQYF.

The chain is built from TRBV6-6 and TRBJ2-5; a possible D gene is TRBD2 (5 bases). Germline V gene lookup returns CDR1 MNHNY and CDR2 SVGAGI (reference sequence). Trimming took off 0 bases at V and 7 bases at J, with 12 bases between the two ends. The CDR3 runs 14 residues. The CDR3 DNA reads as TGTGCCAGCAGTTACTCCGACTCCCGGGGGACCCAGTACTTC. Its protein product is CASSYSDSRGTQYF.

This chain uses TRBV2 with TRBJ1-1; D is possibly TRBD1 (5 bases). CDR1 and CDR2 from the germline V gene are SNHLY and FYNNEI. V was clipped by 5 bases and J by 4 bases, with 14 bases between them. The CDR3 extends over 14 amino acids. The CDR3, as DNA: TGTGCCAGCAGTCGGGGGACGGGGAGCACTGAAGCTTTCTTT. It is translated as CASSRGTGSTEAFF.

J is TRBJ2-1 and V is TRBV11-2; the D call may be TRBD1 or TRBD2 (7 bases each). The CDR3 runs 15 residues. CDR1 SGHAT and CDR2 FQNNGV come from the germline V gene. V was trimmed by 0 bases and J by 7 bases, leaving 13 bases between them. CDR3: CASSLEYRGGNEQFF. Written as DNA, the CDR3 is TGTGCCAGCAGCTTAGAGTACAGGGGAGGGAATGAGCAGTTCTTC. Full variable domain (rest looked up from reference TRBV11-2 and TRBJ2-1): EAGVAQSPRYKIIEKRQSVAFWCNPISGHATLYWYQQILGQGPKLLIQFQNNGVVDDSQLPKDRFSAERLKGVDSTLKIQPAKLEDSAVYLCASSLEYRGGNEQFFGPGTRLTVL.

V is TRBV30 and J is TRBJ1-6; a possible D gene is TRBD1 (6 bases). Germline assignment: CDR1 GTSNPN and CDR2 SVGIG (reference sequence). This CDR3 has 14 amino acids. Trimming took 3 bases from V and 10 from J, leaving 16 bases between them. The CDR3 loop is CAWSKGGGNSPLHF. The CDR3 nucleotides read TGTGCCTGGAGCAAAGGGGGAGGGAACTCACCCCTCCACTTT. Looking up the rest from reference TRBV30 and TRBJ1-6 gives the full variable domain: SQTIHQWPATLVQPVGSPLSLECTVEGTSNPNLYWYRQAAGRGLQLLFYSVGIGQISSEVPQNLSASRPQDRQFILSSKKLLLSDSGFYLCAWSKGGGNSPLHFGNGTRLTVT.

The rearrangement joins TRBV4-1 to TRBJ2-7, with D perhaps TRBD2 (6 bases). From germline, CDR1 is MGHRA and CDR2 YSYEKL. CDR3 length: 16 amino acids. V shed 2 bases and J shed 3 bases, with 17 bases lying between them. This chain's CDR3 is CASSQTGLPSDYEQYF. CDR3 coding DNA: TGCGCCAGCAGCCAAACGGGACTCCCGTCAGACTACGAGCAGTACTTC.

DNA of the CDR3: TGTGCCAGAGCTCTCTATGGCGGGAGCCTCCCAGATACGCAGTATTTT. This gives the protein CARALYGGSLPDTQYF. The V and J genes are TRBV5-3 and TRBJ2-3; 7 positions match TRBD2. TRBV5-3 is filed as an ORF, its function uncertain. V trimming: 7 bases; J trimming: 4 bases; junction bases outside the gene matches: 15. The CDR3 totals 16 residues.

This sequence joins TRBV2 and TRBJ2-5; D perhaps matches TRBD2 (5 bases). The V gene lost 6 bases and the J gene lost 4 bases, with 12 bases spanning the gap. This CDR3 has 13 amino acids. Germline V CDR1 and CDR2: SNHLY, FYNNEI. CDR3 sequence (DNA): TGTGCCAGCAGCCGGGGAAGGATAGAGACCCAGTACTTC. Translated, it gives CASSRGRIETQYF.

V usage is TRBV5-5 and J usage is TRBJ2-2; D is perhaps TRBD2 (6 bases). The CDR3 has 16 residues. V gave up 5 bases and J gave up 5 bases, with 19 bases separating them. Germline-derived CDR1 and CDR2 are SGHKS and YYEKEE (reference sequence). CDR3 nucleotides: TGTGCCAGCAGATCTGACAGAGGACTAAAAACCGGGGAGCTGTTTTTT. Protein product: CASRSDRGLKTGELFF.

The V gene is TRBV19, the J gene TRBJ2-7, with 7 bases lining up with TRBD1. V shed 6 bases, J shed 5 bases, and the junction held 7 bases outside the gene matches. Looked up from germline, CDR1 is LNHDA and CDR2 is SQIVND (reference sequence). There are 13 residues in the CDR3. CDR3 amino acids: CASRKDRWDEQYF. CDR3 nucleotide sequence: TGTGCCAGTAGGAAGGACAGGTGGGACGAGCAGTACTTC.

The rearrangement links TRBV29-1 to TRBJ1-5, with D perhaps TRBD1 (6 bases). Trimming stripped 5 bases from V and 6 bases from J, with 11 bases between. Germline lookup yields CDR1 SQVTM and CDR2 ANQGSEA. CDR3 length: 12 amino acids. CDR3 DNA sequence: TGCAGCGTTTGGGACACGGGTCAGCCCCAGCATTTT. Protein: CSVWDTGQPQHF. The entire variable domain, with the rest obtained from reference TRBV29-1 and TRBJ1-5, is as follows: SAVISQKPSRDICQRGTSLTIQCQVDSQVTMMFWYRQQPGQSLTLIATANQGSEATYESGFVIDKFPISRPNLTFSTLTVSNMSPEDSSIYLCSVWDTGQPQHFGDGTRLSIL.

CDR3 loop: CASMLTAMMKTQYF. CDR3 nucleotide sequence: TGTGCCAGCATGTTGACAGCGATGATGAAGACCCAGTACTTC. The chain couples TRBV6-1 to TRBJ2-5; maybe TRBD1 (5 bases). V was cut by 7 bases and J by 6 bases, with 18 bases left in between. CDR3 length: 14 amino acids. Germline V gives CDR1 MNHNS, CDR2 SASEGT.